These T cell receptor beta chains were read from a single sample in a study of T cell responses to AZD1222 COVID-19 vaccine. Repertoires were generated with immunoSEQ multiplex PCR, while TCRdb's copy carries only in-frame clones and drops some. Seen here are approximately 140,000 clones, around 91% observed once, and the top ten hold roughly 5.6%. The specimen was peripheral blood, collected on day 0 of AZD1222 vaccination. Every receptor here comes from an adult in good health. Both conserved end residues are part of each CDR3. D genes are given only for firm matches. Part of the rows lack a size; the others show once, few, many or a class for expanded clones.

V: TRBV14; size: NA; J: TRBJ1-1; D: NA; DNA: TGTGCCAGCAGCCAAGAGTTGGGTGGCGCAGAAGCTTTCTTT; CDR3: CASSQELGGAEAFF
V: TRBV15; size: NA; J: TRBJ1-5; D: NA; DNA: TGTGCCACCAGAGGTCAGGGCAATCAGCCCCAGCATTTT; CDR3: CATRGQGNQPQHF
V: TRBV3-1/TRBV3-2; size: NA; J: TRBJ1-4; D: NA; DNA: TGTGCCAGCAGCCAAGATCTGACAGGAGCCGAAAAACTGTTTTTT; CDR3: CASSQDLTGAEKLFF
V: TRBV3-1/TRBV3-2; size: NA; J: TRBJ1-1; D: NA; DNA: TGTGCCAGCAGCCAAGATTCCCTAACGACAGGCCAAAACACTGAAGCTTTCTTT; CDR3: CASSQDSLTTGQNTEAFF
V: TRBV4-3; size: NA; J: TRBJ1-4; D: TRBD1; DNA: TGCGCCAGCAGCCAAGATAGGGCAGGGGGTGCAACTAATGAAAAACTGTTTTTT; CDR3: CASSQDRAGGATNEKLFF
V: TRBV4-3; size: NA; J: TRBJ1-2; D: NA; DNA: TGCGCCAGCAGCCAAGCGTGGGGGGCGCGTGGCTACACCTTC; CDR3: CASSQAWGARGYTF
V: TRBV12-3/TRBV12-4; size: NA; J: TRBJ2-5; D: NA; DNA: TGTGCCAGCAGTTTTACAGCCTTCGGGACCCAGTACTTC; CDR3: CASSFTAFGTQYF
V: TRBV9; size: NA; J: TRBJ2-1; D: NA; DNA: TGTGCCAGCAGCGTAGGAGGGGATGTTTGGAGCAATGAGCAGTTCTTC; CDR3: CASSVGGDVWSNEQFF
V: TRBV6-2/TRBV6-3; size: once; J: TRBJ2-7; D: NA; DNA: TGTGCCAGCAGTTACACGATGCCAGTAACCTACGAGCAGTACTTC; CDR3: CASSYTMPVTYEQYF
V: TRBV19; size: NA; J: TRBJ1-5; D: NA; DNA: TGTGCCAGTAGTATAGGGGTCGGCGGACCCAATCAGCCCCAGCATTTT; CDR3: CASSIGVGGPNQPQHF
V: TRBV6-4; size: NA; J: TRBJ2-1; D: TRBD1; DNA: TGTGCCAGCCACCCGGCGGGGGACAGGGTAGCGGATGAGCAGTTCTTC; CDR3: CASHPAGDRVADEQFF
V: TRBV15; size: NA; J: TRBJ1-2; D: TRBD1; DNA: TGTGCCACCAGCAGGTTGGACAGGGGCGGTTATGGCTACACCTTC; CDR3: CATSRLDRGGYGYTF
V: TRBV5-1; size: NA; J: TRBJ1-3; D: NA; DNA: TGCGCCAGCAGCTTGGGTCCAGCTAACTCTGGAAACACCATATATTTT; CDR3: CASSLGPANSGNTIYF
V: TRBV20-1; size: NA; J: TRBJ1-3; D: NA; DNA: TGCAGTGCTAGTCCAGGGCCTGGAAACACCATATATTTT; CDR3: CSASPGPGNTIYF
V: TRBV27; size: NA; J: TRBJ1-2; D: NA; DNA: TGTGCCAGCAGTCAAAGAGGGGGTGCGGCCGGCCACTATGGCTACACCTTC; CDR3: CASSQRGGAAGHYGYTF
V: TRBV7-9; size: NA; J: TRBJ1-1; D: NA; DNA: TGTGCCAGCAGCTTTGGGGACACTGAAGCTTTCTTT; CDR3: CASSFGDTEAFF
V: TRBV5-5; size: NA; J: TRBJ2-7; D: NA; DNA: TGTGCCAGCAGCTTGGCCTTTGAGAGGGAGGCCTACGAGCAGTACTTC; CDR3: CASSLAFEREAYEQYF
V: TRBV19; size: NA; J: TRBJ2-2; D: TRBD1; DNA: TGTGCCAGTAGCCAGGGGGCAAAGGGGGGCGGGGAGCTGTTTTTT; CDR3: CASSQGAKGGGELFF
V: TRBV6-1; size: NA; J: TRBJ2-3; D: TRBD1; DNA: TGTGCCAGCAGTGAAGCGCAGGGGACAGGCACAGATACGCAGTATTTT; CDR3: CASSEAQGTGTDTQYF
V: TRBV19; size: NA; J: TRBJ2-7; D: TRBD2; DNA: TGTGCCAGTAGTACAGGACTAGCGGGAGTCCCCTACGAGCAGTACTTC; CDR3: CASSTGLAGVPYEQYF
V: TRBV11-2; size: NA; J: TRBJ1-2; D: NA; DNA: TGTGCCAGCAGCGTGAGGGCACAAACAACCGACTATGGCTACACCTTC; CDR3: CASSVRAQTTDYGYTF
V: TRBV28; size: NA; J: TRBJ2-7; D: NA; DNA: TGTGCCAGCAGCCGGGGGCGGTGGCCCTACGAGCAGTACTTC; CDR3: CASSRGRWPYEQYF
V: TRBV7-2; size: NA; J: TRBJ2-1; D: TRBD2; DNA: TGTGCCAGCAGCTCCTTTCGGGACTACACCTACAATGAGCAGTTCTTC; CDR3: CASSSFRDYTYNEQFF
V: TRBV11-2; size: once; J: TRBJ1-2; D: NA; DNA: TGTGCCAGCAGCTCCCGAACCAGGAGAGCGAATTCTCACTATGGCTACACCTTC; CDR3: CASSSRTRRANSHYGYTF
V: TRBV5-1; size: NA; J: TRBJ1-1; D: TRBD1; DNA: TGCGCCAGCAGCCAGGGACAGGAGATTGAAGCTTTCTTT; CDR3: CASSQGQEIEAFF
V: TRBV6-6; size: NA; J: TRBJ1-3; D: NA; DNA: TGTGCCAGCAGCCCGTCTGGAAACACCATATATTTT; CDR3: CASSPSGNTIYF
V: TRBV7-9; size: NA; J: TRBJ1-3; D: TRBD1; DNA: TGTGCCAGCAGCCCAGGGGACAGAACTCATGGCACCATATATTTT; CDR3: CASSPGDRTHGTIYF
V: TRBV7-2; size: NA; J: TRBJ1-2; D: TRBD1; DNA: TGTGCCAGCAGCCCCTTCGACAGGGGGCGCGGCCCTAACTATGGCTACACCTTC; CDR3: CASSPFDRGRGPNYGYTF
V: TRBV10-3; size: NA; J: TRBJ2-7; D: NA; DNA: TGTGCCATCAGTGAGTCTCTAGCAGCGAGATACTACGAGCAGTACTTC; CDR3: CAISESLAARYYEQYF
V: TRBV28; size: NA; J: TRBJ1-4; D: NA; DNA: TGTGCCAGCAGTTGGCAGGGCGGCTTGGAAAAACTGTTTTTT; CDR3: CASSWQGGLEKLFF
V: TRBV6-5; size: few; J: TRBJ2-7; D: TRBD2; DNA: TGTGCCAGCAGTTACGGACTAGCGGGAGGGGCCTACGAGCAGTACTTC; CDR3: CASSYGLAGGAYEQYF
V: TRBV6-5; size: few; J: TRBJ1-3; D: NA; DNA: TGTGCCAGCAGTTATCAACCATGGGCTGGAAACACCATATATTTT; CDR3: CASSYQPWAGNTIYF
V: TRBV10-2; size: NA; J: TRBJ2-5; D: NA; DNA: TGCGCCAGCAGTGAGTGGATTTCGGAGACCCAGTACTTC; CDR3: CASSEWISETQYF
V: TRBV6-5; size: NA; J: TRBJ1-5; D: NA; DNA: TGTGCCAGCACCTCAGGGTTGGGTCAGCCCCAGCATTTT; CDR3: CASTSGLGQPQHF
V: TRBV3-1/TRBV3-2; size: NA; J: TRBJ2-7; D: NA; DNA: TGTGCCAGCAGCCCATCGCCCTCTCGGGACGAGCAGTACTTC; CDR3: CASSPSPSRDEQYF
V: TRBV28; size: NA; J: TRBJ1-4; D: NA; DNA: TGTGCCAGCAGCCAAAGGGGGACTAATGAAAAACTGTTTTTT; CDR3: CASSQRGTNEKLFF
V: TRBV6-2/TRBV6-3; size: NA; J: TRBJ1-1; D: NA; DNA: TGTGCCAGCAGCCTCCGGGTGAAGGGGCGTCGGACTGAAGCTTTCTTT; CDR3: CASSLRVKGRRTEAFF
V: TRBV2; size: few; J: TRBJ1-1; D: NA; DNA: TGTGCCAGCAGTCCCGGAAGGGCTCTGAACACTGAAGCTTTCTTT; CDR3: CASSPGRALNTEAFF